The next 29 T cell receptor beta chains were all read from a single sample in a study of cytomegalovirus exposure and HLA in healthy donors. This table comes from immunoSEQ multiplex PCR, and its TCRdb copy is limited to in-frame clones, with some not included. Here the sample spans 150,000 to 200,000 clones, about 83% being singletons. The sequenced sample consisted of PBMCs. These receptors all stem from a young woman in good health and CMV-seronegative.

The chain combines TRBV7-9 with TRBJ2-7; weak D call: TRBD1 (6 bases). The CDR3 spans 14 residues. CDR1 is SEHNR, CDR2 FQNEAQ, per germline (reference sequence). The ends were cut back, 7 bases at V and 6 bases at J, with 19 bases in the middle. CDR3 residues: CASTTQSGRGEQYF. In DNA, the CDR3 is TGTGCCAGCACCACACAGTCGGGCAGGGGCGAGCAGTACTTC.

The genes are TRBV25-1 and TRBJ1-1; D may be TRBD1 (6 bases). CDR3 length equals 16 residues. Trimming removed 6 bases at V and 5 bases at J, with 22 bases between. In germline, CDR1 is MGHDK, CDR2 SYGVNS. DNA of the CDR3: TGTGCCAGCAGGGAGACCGACCACAGGGAAGCAACTGAAGCTTTCTTT. Amino acid sequence: CASRETDHREATEAFF. The whole variable domain, filled in from reference TRBV25-1 and TRBJ1-1, reads EADIYQTPRYLVIGTGKKITLECSQTMGHDKMYWYQQDPGMELHLIHYSYGVNSTEKGDLSSESTVSRIRTEHFPLTLESARPSHTSQYLCASRETDHREATEAFFGQGTRLTVV.

This sequence joins TRBV4-1 and TRBJ2-7, with D possibly being TRBD2 (5 bases). Trimming shortened V by 0 bases and J by 3 bases, and 18 bases separated the two germline ends. The CDR3 covers 17 residues. Germline V gene lookup returns CDR1 MGHRA and CDR2 YSYEKL. The DNA for the CDR3 is TGCGCCAGCAGCCAAGATGGGTTGGCGGGCGTGGGCTACGAGCAGTACTTC. Translated: CASSQDGLAGVGYEQYF.

V is TRBV28 and J is TRBJ1-4; 10 bases are shared with TRBD1. The CDR3 has 16 residues. The germline gives CDR1 MDHEN, CDR2 SYDVKM. The ends lost 8 bases at V and 8 bases at J; junction bases unmatched: 14. Written as DNA, the CDR3 is TGTGCCAGCGGTACTTTGGGACAGGGGACGGGGGAAAAACTGTTTTTT. Its translation: CASGTLGQGTGEKLFF.

The CDR3 protein is CASSSRVGQQETQYF. CDR3 bases: TGTGCCAGCAGCTCGAGGGTCGGCCAACAAGAGACCCAGTACTTC. This chain joins TRBV5-4 and TRBJ2-5; D may be TRBD2 (5 bases). V was pared by 3 bases and J by 2 bases, with 14 bases between. Germline CDR1 SGHNT, CDR2 YYREEE (reference sequence). The CDR3 spans 15 residues.

V and J are TRBV2 and TRBJ2-3, with a possible D match to TRBD1 (6 bases). The length of the CDR3 is 15 residues. CDR1 SNHLY and CDR2 FYNNEI come from the germline V gene. V lost 7 bases, J lost 0 bases, and 14 bases lay in between. The CDR3, as DNA: TGTGCCAGCATGGGGGCACTCACTAGCACAGATACGCAGTATTTT. Amino acids: CASMGALTSTDTQYF. The full variable domain, with the rest looked up from reference TRBV2 and TRBJ2-3, is EPEVTQTPSHQVTQMGQEVILRCVPISNHLYFYWYRQILGQKVEFLVSFYNNEISEKSEIFDDQFSVERPDGSNFTLKIRSTKLEDSAMYFCASMGALTSTDTQYFGPGTRLTVL.

The CDR3 region is CASSLGSTNEKLFF. The CDR3 DNA reads as TGTGCCAGCAGCTTGGGGAGCACTAATGAAAAACTGTTTTTT. This chain links TRBV13 with TRBJ1-4; D ambiguous. V was cut by 3 bases and J by 2 bases, with 7 bases left in between. This CDR3 contains 14 residues. The germline CDR1 and CDR2 sequences are PRHDT and FYEKMQ (reference sequence).

The chain joins TRBV7-2 to TRBJ2-1; 8 nucleotides align to TRBD1. The CDR3 consists of 17 residues. Germline V gene data show CDR1 as SGHTA and CDR2 as FQGNSA. Losses at the gene ends were 5 bases for V and 3 bases for J; bases not matched to a gene: 12. CDR3 sequence reads: CASSPQMGTGSYNEQFF. The CDR3 bases are TGTGCCAGCAGCCCTCAGATGGGGACAGGCAGCTACAATGAGCAGTTCTTC.

The chain recombines TRBV4-2 with TRBJ2-7; TRBD2 matches 10 bases. The ends lost 1 base at V and 6 bases at J; junction bases unmatched: 9. Per the germline V gene, CDR1 is LGHNA and CDR2 is YNFKEQ. The CDR3 has 16 residues. The CDR3 nucleotides are TGTGCCAGCAGCCAAGGTGATCTAGCGGGAGTATCCGAGCAGTACTTC. As protein: CASSQGDLAGVSEQYF.

This clone appeared a single time. V gene TRBV18 combines with J gene TRBJ1-5; D is perhaps TRBD1 (6 bases). Trimming pared 5 bases from V and 7 bases from J, leaving 15 bases between. The CDR3 totals 14 residues. Germline loops: CDR1 KGHSH, CDR2 LQKENI. CDR3 coding DNA: TGTGCCAGCTCAGTAGGGGGGGAGAGGCAGCCCCAGCATTTT. Translation: CASSVGGERQPQHF.

V gene TRBV7-8 combines with J gene TRBJ2-3; TRBD2 matches at 9 bases. Losses at the gene ends were 1 base for V and 4 bases for J; bases not matched to a gene: 6. The length of the CDR3 is 16 residues. CDR1 and CDR2 from the germline V gene are SGHVS and FQNEAQ. CDR3 sequence: CASSLVLAGVADTQYF. For the CDR3, the DNA is TGTGCCAGCAGCTTAGTCTTAGCGGGAGTCGCAGATACGCAGTATTTT.

The V gene is TRBV1, the J gene TRBJ1-5. TRBV1 is a pseudogene. The CDR3 sequence is 11 residues long. The CDR3 DNA sequence: TGCACCCCTACCATAAATCAGCCCCAGCATTTT. As protein: CTPTINQPQHF.

V usage is TRBV2 and J usage is TRBJ1-1, with a possible D match to TRBD1 (6 bases). Trimming left V 11 bases short and J 1 base short, with 20 bases between. Per the germline V gene, CDR1 is SNHLY and CDR2 is FYNNEI. There are 15 residues in the CDR3. DNA of the CDR3: TGTGCCGGCACCACAGGGCAGTTGAAGAACACTGAAGCTTTCTTT. The encoded protein is CAGTTGQLKNTEAFF.

A single count supports this clone. V and J are TRBV9 and TRBJ2-3; 8 bases are shared with TRBD2. Losses at the gene ends were 3 bases for V and 2 bases for J; bases not matched to a gene: 8. This CDR3 contains 16 residues. The germline CDR1 and CDR2 sequences are SGDLS and YYNGEE. The CDR3 coding sequence is TGTGCCAGCAGCGGGGGTACTAGCGGACTCACAGATACGCAGTATTTT. Translating it yields CASSGGTSGLTDTQYF.

This chain connects TRBV2 to TRBJ2-7, with 7 bases identical to TRBD2. Per the germline V gene, CDR1 is SNHLY and CDR2 is FYNNEI. Trimming removed 6 bases from V and 4 bases from J; junction bases left unmatched: 3. CDR3 size: 12 residues. CDR3 loop: CASSPGGYEQYF. CDR3 in DNA: TGTGCCAGCAGCCCCGGGGGGTACGAGCAGTACTTC.

This chain joins TRBV19 and TRBJ1-2, with TRBD1 matching over 7 bases. In germline, CDR1 is LNHDA, CDR2 SQIVND (reference sequence). The CDR3 covers 11 residues. V gave up 10 bases and J gave up 8 bases; unmatched junction bases: 7. The CDR3 DNA reads TGTGCCACTCAGGGGGACAGAGGCTACACCTTC. Protein product: CATQGDRGYTF.

DNA of the CDR3: TGTGCCAGCAGCGTAGCGCAGGCGTCCTATGGCTACACCTTC. It encodes CASSVAQASYGYTF. V is TRBV9 and J is TRBJ1-2; D is undetermined. The CDR3 sequence is 14 residues long. CDR1 and CDR2 from the germline V gene are SGDLS and YYNGEE. V lost 0 bases, J lost 4 bases, and 10 bases lay in between.

V usage is TRBV27 and J usage is TRBJ2-7; D uncertain. Trimming left V 1 base short and J 1 base short, with 5 bases between. Germline CDR1 and CDR2: MNHEY and SMNVEV (reference sequence). The CDR3 consists of 13 residues. CDR3: CASSLFSSYEQYF. CDR3 sequence (DNA): TGTGCCAGCAGTTTATTTTCGTCCTACGAGCAGTACTTC.

The rearrangement uses TRBV14 and TRBJ1-2; D is uncertain. This CDR3 spans 12 amino acids. Between the trimmed V and J ends, which lost 1 base and 4 bases, there was a span of 4 bases. In germline, CDR1 is SGHDN, CDR2 FVKESK. For the CDR3, the DNA is TGTGCCAGCAGCCAAGGTATCTATGGCTACACCTTC. Protein sequence: CASSQGIYGYTF.

The rearrangement uses TRBV19 and TRBJ1-2, with D perhaps matching TRBD1 (5 bases). CDR3 length: 15 residues. The germline V gene encodes CDR1 LNHDA and CDR2 SQIVND (reference sequence). With 6 bases removed from V and 8 bases from J, the gap between germline ends came to 22 bases. Written as DNA, the CDR3 is TGTGCCAGTAGCCAAGCGGGGCAGTCGTTGGCGGGCTACACCTTC. Protein product: CASSQAGQSLAGYTF.

On this clone: Other nucleotide sequences in the sample specify the same CDR3. The chain's CDR3 is CASSPGQGREKLFF. The CDR3 nucleotides are TGCGCCAGCAGCCCCGGACAGGGTCGGGAAAAACTGTTTTTT. This chain links TRBV5-1 with TRBJ1-4, with 8 bases matching TRBD1. Germline CDR1 reads SGHRS; CDR2 reads YFSETQ. The V and J ends lost 4 bases and 8 bases, in that order; junction bases with no gene match: 7. CDR3 length: 14 amino acids.

The chain has TRBV6-5 and TRBJ2-1; D is unclear. The V and J ends lost 7 bases and 3 bases respectively, with 4 bases between them. The germline V gene encodes CDR1 MNHEY and CDR2 SVGAGI. The CDR3 is 11 residues long. DNA of the CDR3: TGTGCCAGCAAGAGCTACAATGAGCAGTTCTTC. This encodes CASKSYNEQFF.

This rearrangement joins TRBV27 to TRBJ1-5; D gene ambiguous. V lost 7 bases to trimming and J lost 2 bases, with 6 bases between them. The germline V gene has CDR1 MNHEY and CDR2 SMNVEV (reference sequence). CDR3 size: 12 residues. The CDR3 DNA reads as TGTGCCAGCAAGCAGGGCAATCAGCCCCAGCATTTT. This translates into CASKQGNQPQHF.

The chain uses TRBV10-2 and TRBJ1-3, with unresolved D. The CDR3 has 13 amino acids. Trimming shortened V by 6 bases and J by 0 bases, and 6 bases separated the two germline ends. Germline loops: CDR1 WSHSY, CDR2 SAAADI. CDR3 region: CASRPSSGNTIYF. CDR3 sequence (DNA): TGCGCCAGCAGACCGAGCTCTGGAAACACCATATATTTT.

The gene calls are TRBV2 and TRBJ2-2; a possible D gene is TRBD1 (6 bases). The CDR3 contains 12 residues. CDR1 is SNHLY, CDR2 FYNNEI, per germline. Trimming took off 7 bases at V and 10 bases at J, with 13 bases between the two ends. CDR3 amino acids: CASNRVDEELFF. The CDR3 DNA sequence: TGTGCCAGCAACAGGGTGGACGAGGAGCTGTTTTTT.

This chain uses TRBV30 with TRBJ2-5; D is possibly TRBD1 (5 bases). V lost 0 bases and J 1 base, leaving 15 bases between the germline ends. This CDR3 comprises 16 residues. CDR1 and CDR2 (germline): GTSNPN, SVGIG (reference sequence). In nucleotides, the CDR3 is TGTGCCTGGAGTGTACCTCCTACAGGTGGCCAAGAGACCCAGTACTTC. This translates into CAWSVPPTGGQETQYF.

The chain employs TRBV7-2 and TRBJ2-2, with D hard to call. V was pared by 1 base and J by 5 bases, with 8 bases between. There are 14 residues in the CDR3. Germline V gene lookup returns CDR1 SGHTA and CDR2 FQGNSA. The CDR3 sequence: CASSLVSGTGELFF. The CDR3 region has the DNA TGTGCCAGCAGCTTAGTCTCCGGTACCGGGGAGCTGTTTTTT.

The V gene is TRBV6-5, the J gene TRBJ2-7; 9 bases map to TRBD2. V shed 0 bases and J 2 bases; nucleotides not matched to a gene: 2. This CDR3 region has 15 residues. Germline assignment: CDR1 MNHEY and CDR2 SVGAGI. This chain's CDR3 is CASSYSLAGPYEQYF. In nucleotides, the CDR3 is TGTGCCAGCAGTTACTCGCTAGCGGGACCCTACGAGCAGTACTTC.

In its sample, this clone was seen once. The chain combines TRBV9 with TRBJ2-5, with a tentative D call TRBD2 (6 bases). V lost 0 bases to trimming and J lost 1 base, with 16 bases between them. The CDR3 spans 17 residues. The V gene's germline CDR1 is SGDLS and CDR2 YYNGEE. CDR3 residues: CASSVEEGNPGQETQYF. The CDR3 DNA is TGTGCCAGCAGCGTAGAGGAGGGCAACCCGGGCCAAGAGACCCAGTACTTC.